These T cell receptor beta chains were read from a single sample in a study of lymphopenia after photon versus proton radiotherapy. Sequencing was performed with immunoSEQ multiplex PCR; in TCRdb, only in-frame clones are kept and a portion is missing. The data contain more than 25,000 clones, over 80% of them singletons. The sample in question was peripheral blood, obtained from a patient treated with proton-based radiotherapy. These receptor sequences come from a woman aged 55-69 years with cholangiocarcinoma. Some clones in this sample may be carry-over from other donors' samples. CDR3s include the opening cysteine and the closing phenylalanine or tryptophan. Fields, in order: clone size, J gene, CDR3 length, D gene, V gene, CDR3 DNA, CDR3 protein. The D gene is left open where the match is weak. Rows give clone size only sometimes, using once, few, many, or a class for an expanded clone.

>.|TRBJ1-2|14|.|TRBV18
TGTGCCAGCTCACCCGGACGGGATACCTATGGCTACACCTTC
CASSPGRDTYGYTF
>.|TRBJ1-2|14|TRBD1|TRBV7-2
TGTGCCAGCAGCCTACAGGGGACGTGGCTGGGCTACACCTTC
CASSLQGTWLGYTF
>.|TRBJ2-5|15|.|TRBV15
TGTGCCACCAGCAGAGAGCTAGGAGGGCAAGAGACCCAGTACTTC
CATSRELGGQETQYF
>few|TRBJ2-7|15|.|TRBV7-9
TGTGCCAGCAGCCAAGAAAGCTCTCGCCCTTACGAGCAGTACTTC
CASSQESSRPYEQYF
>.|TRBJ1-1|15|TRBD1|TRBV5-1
TGCGCCAGCAGCTTACAAGACAGGGCGAACACTGAAGCTTTCTTT
CASSLQDRANTEAFF
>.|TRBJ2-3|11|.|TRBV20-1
TGCAGTGCTGGCTATAAAGATACGCAGTATTTT
CSAGYKDTQYF
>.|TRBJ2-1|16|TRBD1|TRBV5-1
TGCGCCAGCAGCCGACAGGGGGGCAGCTCCTACAATGAGCAGTTCTTC
CASSRQGGSSYNEQFF
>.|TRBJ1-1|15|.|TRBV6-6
TGTGCCAGCAGTTACAGGTCGGCAGGGAATACTGAAGCTTTCTTT
CASSYRSAGNTEAFF
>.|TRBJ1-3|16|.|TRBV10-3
TGTGCCATCAGTGAGCCAGGCCGGGGGGATGGAAACACCATATATTTT
CAISEPGRGDGNTIYF
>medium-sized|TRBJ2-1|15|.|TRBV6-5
TGTGCCAGCAGTCCAGGGGTTAGCTCCTACAATGAGCAGTTCTTC
CASSPGVSSYNEQFF
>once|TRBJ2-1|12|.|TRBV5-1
TGCGCCAGCTATTTAGGGGGAAGTGAGCAGTTCTTC
CASYLGGSEQFF
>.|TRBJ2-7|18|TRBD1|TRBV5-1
TGCGCCAGCAGCTTGGCCCTAGAGCCGGGACAGGGGGCCTACGAGCAGTACTTC
CASSLALEPGQGAYEQYF
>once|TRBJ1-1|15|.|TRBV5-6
TGTGCCAGCAGCTTGGTTGGGCAGTCAAATCCTGAAGCTTTCTTT
CASSLVGQSNPEAFF
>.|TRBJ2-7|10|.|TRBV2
TGTGCCATCCGACTCGGTGCGCCGTACTTC
CAIRLGAPYF
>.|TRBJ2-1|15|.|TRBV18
TGTGCCAGCTCACCAGTGTTGACTAGGCGGGCTGAGCAGTTCTTC
CASSPVLTRRAEQFF
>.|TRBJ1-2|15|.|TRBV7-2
TGTGCCAGCAGCTTAGCGGCGGACGGGAACTATGGCTACACCTTC
CASSLAADGNYGYTF
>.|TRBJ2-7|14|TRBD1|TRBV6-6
TGTGCCAGCAACCCACGGGACAGGGCCTACGAGCAGTACTTC
CASNPRDRAYEQYF
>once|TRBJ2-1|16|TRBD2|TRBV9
TGTGCCAGCAGCTCGACTAGCGGGAGCTCCTACAATGAGCAGTTCTTC
CASSSTSGSSYNEQFF
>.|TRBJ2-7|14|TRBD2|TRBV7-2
TGTGCCAGCAAAAATGGACTAGCGGGAGTCGAGCAGTACTTC
CASKNGLAGVEQYF
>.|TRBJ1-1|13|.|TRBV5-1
TGCGCCAGCAGCTTGGACGTTAACACTGAAGCTTTCTTT
CASSLDVNTEAFF
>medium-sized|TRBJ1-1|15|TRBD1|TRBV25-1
TGTGCCAGCAGCCCTACGGACAGGTACTTCCCTGAAGCTTTCTTT
CASSPTDRYFPEAFF
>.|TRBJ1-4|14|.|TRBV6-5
TGTGCCAGCAGTTCAGCCCACGCTAATGAAAAACTGTTTTTT
CASSSAHANEKLFF
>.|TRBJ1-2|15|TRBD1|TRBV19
TGTGCCAGTAGCCTGACAGGGCCCCCTCGATATGGCTACACCTTC
CASSLTGPPRYGYTF
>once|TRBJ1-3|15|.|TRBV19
TGTGCCAGCAGCCAGCGTAGGGGATCTGGAAACACCATATATTTT
CASSQRRGSGNTIYF
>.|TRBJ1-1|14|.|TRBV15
TGTGCCACCAGCCCTGGGCGGTGGAACACTGAAGCTTTCTTT
CATSPGRWNTEAFF
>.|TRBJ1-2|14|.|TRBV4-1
TGCGCCAGCAGCCAACGGGATCTAGACTATGGCTACACCTTC
CASSQRDLDYGYTF
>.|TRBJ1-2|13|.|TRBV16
TGTGCCAGCAGCCGTGGACAGATCTATGGCTACACCTTC
CASSRGQIYGYTF
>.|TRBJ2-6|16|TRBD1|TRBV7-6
TGTGCCAGCAGCACTCACAGGGGCTCTGGGGCCAACGTCCTGACTTTC
CASSTHRGSGANVLTF